This T cell receptor beta chain was observed in a study of T cell changes during pregnancy in multiple sclerosis. Some clones are missing from TCRdb's copy, which holds only in-frame ones; the method was immunoSEQ multiplex PCR. The repertoire holds about 80,000 clones, with roughly nine tenths as singletons. The sample here was peripheral blood, taken before pregnancy. This TCR was recovered from a female donor with multiple sclerosis, enrolled in a pregnancy study.

The CDR3, as DNA: TGTGCCAGCAGTGAAGCGCAGGGTTTTGATACGCAGTATTTT. Translation gives CASSEAQGFDTQYF. V gene TRBV6-1 combines with J gene TRBJ2-3; TRBD1 might be the D (5 bases). Germline CDR1 reads MNHNS; CDR2 reads SASEGT. Trimming stripped 0 bases from V and 6 bases from J, with 10 bases between. CDR3 length: 14 residues.